Sequencing of this T cell receptor beta chain was carried out in a study of T cells expressing NK-cell markers. Whole-study context: There were seven HCMV-seropositive donors and one seronegative donor among the eight sequenced.

From its re-call of the 5' RACE reads, TCRdb lists each CDR3 protein once, without DNA. Its listing shows tens of thousands of distinct CDR3 sequences. In the case of this clonotype: Its cognate antigen is unknown.

Study findings and constraints: Leadership of the CD3+CD56-NKG2C+ fraction also belonged to these clonotypes in a handful of donors.

Germline V gives CDR1 MNHEY, CDR2 SMNVEV (reference sequence). The CDR3 has 11 amino acids. The chain is built from TRBV27 and TRBJ1-2. The receptor comes from a woman between 18 and 75 years old in good health. The sequenced sample consisted of blood T cells: a sorted CD56 or NKG2C T cell subset, CD4+ or CD8+ T cells, or bulk PBMC T cells (not recorded which). CDR3 loop: CATLGNYGYTF.